This T cell receptor beta chain is from a study of T-cell reconstitution after alpha-beta-depleted transplantation in children. Preparation of the TCRbeta library involved a method that used unique molecular identifiers. TCRdb redid the calling of the PCR reads with MiXCR, one entry per CDR3 protein. This table has roughly 350,000 distinct CDR3 sequences, about a tenth appearing once. Trimming cost V 3 bases and J 6 bases; bases outside gene matches: 5. Germline V gives CDR1 SGHRS, CDR2 YFSETQ. This CDR3 is 13 amino acids long. The sequencing here drew on PBMCs from the stem cell graft donor, taken from the stem cell graft. The chain is built from TRBV5-1 and TRBJ1-1, with TRBD1 matching over 7 bases. The sequence came from a human donor who donated a stem cell graft to a child with acute lymphoblastic leukemia. The CDR3 protein is CASSSQGGAEAFF. CDR3 DNA: TGCGCCAGCAGCTCTCAGGGGGGCGCTGAAGCTTTCTTT.